The clone carrying this T cell receptor beta chain has only a few counts. The repertoire was sequenced with immunoSEQ multiplex PCR; TCRdb's copy has only in-frame clones and lacks some. The repertoire consists of about 82,000 clones, with 75% to 90% occurring once and the leading ten covering around 2.4%. The entry originates in a study of OX40 agonist ivuxolimab in advanced cancers. V gave up 4 bases and J gave up 0 bases, with 13 bases separating them. In germline, CDR1 is SGHTA, CDR2 FQGTGA. The CDR3 runs to 17 residues. The material was CD4+ or CD8+ T cells sorted from blood, obtained in a trial of the OX40 agonist ivuxolimab. The chain is built from TRBV7-3 and TRBJ2-6, with a tentative D call TRBD1 (6 bases). This TCR came from an adult with an advanced solid tumor such as melanoma, head and neck, liver or kidney cancer. The CDR3 coding sequence is TGTGCCAGCAGCTCTACAGGGACGAACTCTGGGGCCAACGTCCTGACTTTC. Translating it yields CASSSTGTNSGANVLTF. The entire variable domain, with the rest obtained from reference TRBV7-3 and TRBJ2-6, is as follows: GAGVSQTPSNKVTEKGKYVELRCDPISGHTALYWYRQSLGQGPEFLIYFQGTGAADDSGLPNDRFFAVRPEGSVSTLKIQRTERGDSAVYLCASSSTGTNSGANVLTFGAGSRLTVL.